The 10 T cell receptor delta chains presented below share a single source sample, sequenced in a study of γδ T cells in repeated Plasmodium falciparum infection. Flow sorting of PBMC yielded separate Vgamma9/Vdelta2+ and Vdelta2-negative gammadelta T cell populations for bulk repertoire analysis. TCRdb redid clone calling on the multiplex PCR reads using CATT. The sample consists of under 60,000 delta-chain clones, 1.5% to 2% of them appearing once. Source material: gamma-delta T cells from blood. The source of these receptors is a pool of human donors (malaria-infected and uninfected, not separated).

This clone came up many times. The chain has TRDV2 and TRDJ1; 9 bases are a match to TRDD3. TCRdb is silent on the J gene; assignment here came from matching the DNA to germline. The germline CDR1 and CDR2 sequences are GEAIGNYY and EKD. V gave up 3 bases and J gave up 0 bases; unmatched junction bases: 31. The length of the CDR3 is 24 residues. For the CDR3, the DNA is TGTGCCTGTGACCCCCTAAAACCTTCCTCCCACGAGGGGGATACTCCGCGGTACACCGATAAACTCATCTTT. It codes for CACDPLKPSSHEGDTPRYTDKLIF.

With respect to this clone: This likely came from a read error, as a far larger clone is one base away. The chain carries TRDV2 and TRDJ1; 8 bases agree with TRDD3. TCRdb records no J gene; here it was assigned by comparing the DNA to germline. The trim removed 4 bases at V and 0 bases at J, leaving 12 bases unmatched. CDR3 length: 17 residues. Germline CDR1 is GEAIGNYY and CDR2 is EKD. CDR3 DNA: TGTGCCTGTGATCGGTTACTGGGGGCCCAATACACCGATAAACTCATCTTT. Protein product: CACDRLLGAQYTDKLIF.

This clone came up many times. This chain joins TRDV2 and TRDJ1, with D hard to call. The germline gives CDR1 GEAIGNYY, CDR2 EKD. The CDR3 is made up of 15 amino acids. V lost 2 bases and J 2 bases, leaving 14 bases between the germline ends. The CDR3 spells CACDKLGGETDKLIF. CDR3 bases: TGTGCCTGTGACAAACTAGGAGGAGAGACCGATAAACTCATCTTT.

This clone has more than one count but fewer than ten. TCRdb assigns this DNA the protein of a much larger clone, which departs from its translation at residue 20; this likely reflects a read error, and the protein shown comes from translating the DNA. The V gene is listed as TRDV1; no J gene was called; no check of the table's D call, TRDD3, against the DNA was made. CDR3 size: 24 residues. Germline V gives CDR1 TSWWSYY, CDR2 QGS. Here the CDR3 DNA reads TGTGCTCTTGGGGAACTAGGATTGCCTTTGAACTCCCTTAGTCTTGGGGATCACTCCCATAAAATCATCTTT. This gives the protein CALGELGLPLNSLSLGDHSHKIIF.

In the case of this clone: The mismatch at residue 14 between this DNA's translation and the TCRdb protein of a much larger clone likely reflects a read error; the protein shown is translated from the DNA. TRDV1 is the V gene, and the J gene was not called; TRDD3 is the table's D call, not checked against the DNA. The germline gives CDR1 TSWWSYY, CDR2 QGS. This CDR3 spans 15 amino acids. The CDR3 DNA reads as TGTGCTCTTGGGGAAGCGGGGGTTAGCACCGATAAACTCACCTTT. Encoded protein: CALGEAGVSTDKLTF.

This clone was observed many times. This chain uses TRDV1 with TRDJ1, with 9 bases matching TRDD2. Germline CDR1 TSWWSYY, CDR2 QGS. The length of the CDR3 is 23 residues. Unmatched junction bases numbered 24, after V lost 1 base and J lost 0 bases. The CDR3 region is CALGERGPSYTPWYDSYTDKLIF. As DNA, the CDR3 is TGTGCTCTTGGGGAACGGGGGCCTTCCTACACCCCATGGTACGATTCGTACACCGATAAACTCATCTTT.

This clone turned up a few times. The translation of this DNA and the TCRdb protein of a much larger clone differ at residue 3, probably owing to a read error; the protein shown here is translated from the DNA. The rearrangement uses TRDV1 and TRDJ1, with TRDD3 identical over 11 bases. The J gene, not given by TCRdb, was assigned here from a germline match of the nucleotide sequence. The CDR3 extends over 21 amino acids. The trim removed 10 bases at V and 0 bases at J, leaving 25 bases unmatched. Per the germline V gene, CDR1 is TSWWSYY and CDR2 is QGS. The CDR3, as DNA: TGTGCTCCTGAACGAGTCTGGGGGATACAGGCCCGAGGGGCTTACACCGATAAACTCATCTTT. Amino acids: CAPERVWGIQARGAYTDKLIF.

This clone was observed at least ten times. V and J are TRDV2 and TRDJ1; D call uncertain. In the absence of a J gene in TCRdb, the DNA was matched to germline to assign it here. This CDR3 spans 15 amino acids. Trimming removed 0 bases from V and 0 bases from J, with 10 bases in between. Germline V lookup: CDR1 GEAIGNYY, CDR2 EKD. This CDR3 reads CACDTVGRYTDKLIF. The CDR3 coding sequence is TGTGCCTGTGACACCGTAGGGAGGTACACCGATAAACTCATCTTT.

Of note for this clone: For this DNA, TCRdb reports the protein of a much larger clone, which diverges at residue 9, most likely from a read error; the protein presented here is translated directly from the DNA. CDR3 coding DNA: TGTGCCTGTGTAGGTCTGGGGGACAAAACCGATAAACTCATCTTT. Translation: CACVGLGDKTDKLIF. The chain recombines TRDV2 with TRDJ1; 8 nucleotides agree with TRDD3. The J gene is not listed in TCRdb, so it was assigned here from a DNA match to germline. The CDR3 covers 15 residues. Per the germline V gene, CDR1 is GEAIGNYY and CDR2 is EKD. The J segment lost 2 bases and the V segment lost 5 bases, leaving 9 bases of the junction unmatched.

This clone was found a few times. TCRdb assigns this DNA the protein of a much larger clone, which departs from its translation at residue 8; this likely reflects a read error, and the protein shown comes from translating the DNA. The chain couples TRDV2 to TRDJ1; 8 bases agree with TRDD3. TCRdb lists no J gene, so it was determined here by aligning the DNA to germline. Germline V gene data show CDR1 as GEAIGNYY and CDR2 as EKD. The CDR3 extends over 17 amino acids. V lost 6 bases to trimming and J lost 0 bases; unmatched junction nucleotides: 14. The CDR3 DNA is TGTGCCTGTTCACAACTGGGGGGCCCTCTGTACACCGATAAACTCATCTTT. The encoded protein is CACSQLGGPLYTDKLIF.